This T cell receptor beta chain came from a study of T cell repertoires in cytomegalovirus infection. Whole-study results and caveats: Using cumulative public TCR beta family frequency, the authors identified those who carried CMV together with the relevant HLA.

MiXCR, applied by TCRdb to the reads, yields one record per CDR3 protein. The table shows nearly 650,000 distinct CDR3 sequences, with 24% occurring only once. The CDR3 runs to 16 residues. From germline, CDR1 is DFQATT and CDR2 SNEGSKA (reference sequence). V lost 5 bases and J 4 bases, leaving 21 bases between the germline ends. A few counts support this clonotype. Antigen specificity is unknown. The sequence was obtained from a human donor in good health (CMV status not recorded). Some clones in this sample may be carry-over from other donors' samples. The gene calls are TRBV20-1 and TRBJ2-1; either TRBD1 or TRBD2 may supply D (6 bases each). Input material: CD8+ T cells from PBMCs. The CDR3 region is CSAPQTEGGLYNEQFF. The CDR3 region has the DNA TGCAGTGCTCCTCAAACCGAGGGGGGTTTATACAATGAGCAGTTCTTC.